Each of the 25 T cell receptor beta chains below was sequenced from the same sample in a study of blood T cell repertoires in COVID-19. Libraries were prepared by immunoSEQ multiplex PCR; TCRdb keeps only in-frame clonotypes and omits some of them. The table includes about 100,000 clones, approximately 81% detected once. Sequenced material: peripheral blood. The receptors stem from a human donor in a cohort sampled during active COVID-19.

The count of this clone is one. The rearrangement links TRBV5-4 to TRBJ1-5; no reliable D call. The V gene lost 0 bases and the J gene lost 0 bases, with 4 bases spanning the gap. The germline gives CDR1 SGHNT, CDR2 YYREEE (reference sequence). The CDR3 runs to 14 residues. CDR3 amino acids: CASSLADSNQPQHF. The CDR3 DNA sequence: TGTGCCAGCAGCTTGGCAGATAGCAATCAGCCCCAGCATTTT.

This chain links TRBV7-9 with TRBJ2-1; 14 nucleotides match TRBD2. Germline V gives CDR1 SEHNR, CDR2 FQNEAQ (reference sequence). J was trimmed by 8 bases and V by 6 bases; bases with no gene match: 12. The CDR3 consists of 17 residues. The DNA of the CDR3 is TGTGCCAGCAGTATGGACAGACTAGCGGGAGGGAGGGATGAGCAGTTCTTC. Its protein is CASSMDRLAGGRDEQFF.

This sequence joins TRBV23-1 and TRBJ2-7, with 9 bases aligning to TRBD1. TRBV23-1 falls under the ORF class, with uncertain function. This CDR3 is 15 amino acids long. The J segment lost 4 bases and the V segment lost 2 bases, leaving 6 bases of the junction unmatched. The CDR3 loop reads CASSQRGQGEYEQYV. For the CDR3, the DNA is TGCGCCAGCAGTCAACGGGGACAGGGAGAATACGAGCAGTACGTC.

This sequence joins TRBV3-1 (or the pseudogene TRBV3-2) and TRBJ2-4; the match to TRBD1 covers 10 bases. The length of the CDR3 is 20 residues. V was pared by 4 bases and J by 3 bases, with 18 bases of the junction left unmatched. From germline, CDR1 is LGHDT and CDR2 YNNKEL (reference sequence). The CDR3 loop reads CASSPRDRGLVAGSKNIQYF. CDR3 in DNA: TGTGCCAGCAGCCCTCGAGACAGGGGGCTTGTAGCGGGCAGCAAAAACATTCAGTACTTC.

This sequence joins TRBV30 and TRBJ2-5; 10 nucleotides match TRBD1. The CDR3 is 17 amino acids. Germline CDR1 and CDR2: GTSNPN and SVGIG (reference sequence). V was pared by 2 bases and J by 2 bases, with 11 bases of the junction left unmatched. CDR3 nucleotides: TGTGCCTGGAGTAAATTTAGGACAGGGGGGCGGCAAGAGACCCAGTACTTC. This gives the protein CAWSKFRTGGRQETQYF. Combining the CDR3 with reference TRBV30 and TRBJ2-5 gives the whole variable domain SQTIHQWPATLVQPVGSPLSLECTVEGTSNPNLYWYRQAAGRGLQLLFYSVGIGQISSEVPQNLSASRPQDRQFILSSKKLLLSDSGFYLCAWSKFRTGGRQETQYFGPGTRLLVL.

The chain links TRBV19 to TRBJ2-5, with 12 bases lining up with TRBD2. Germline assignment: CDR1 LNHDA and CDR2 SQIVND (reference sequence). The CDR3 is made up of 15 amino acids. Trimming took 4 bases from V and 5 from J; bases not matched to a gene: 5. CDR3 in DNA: TGTGCCAGTAGTACCCCACTAGCGGGAGGTGAGACCCAGTACTTC. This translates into CASSTPLAGGETQYF.

CDR3 in amino acids: CATSRDAPYGYTF. The CDR3 DNA reads as TGTGCCACCAGCAGAGATGCGCCCTATGGCTACACCTTC. This chain connects TRBV15 to TRBJ1-2; no clear D. Trimming took 0 bases from V and 4 from J, leaving 6 bases between them. The CDR3 has 13 amino acids. Germline V gene data show CDR1 as LNHNV and CDR2 as YYDKDF (reference sequence).

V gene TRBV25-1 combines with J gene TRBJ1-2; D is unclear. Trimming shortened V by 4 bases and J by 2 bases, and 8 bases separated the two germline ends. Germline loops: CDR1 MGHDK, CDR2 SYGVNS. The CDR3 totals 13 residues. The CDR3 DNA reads TGTGCCAGCAGTGCGGGGTGGAACTATGGCTACACCTTC. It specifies CASSAGWNYGYTF.

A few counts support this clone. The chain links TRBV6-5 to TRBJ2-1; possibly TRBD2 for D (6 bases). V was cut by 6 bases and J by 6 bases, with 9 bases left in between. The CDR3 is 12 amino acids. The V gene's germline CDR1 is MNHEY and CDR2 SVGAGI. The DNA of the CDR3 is TGTGCCAGCAGCTGGGGACTCAATGAGCAGTTCTTC. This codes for CASSWGLNEQFF.

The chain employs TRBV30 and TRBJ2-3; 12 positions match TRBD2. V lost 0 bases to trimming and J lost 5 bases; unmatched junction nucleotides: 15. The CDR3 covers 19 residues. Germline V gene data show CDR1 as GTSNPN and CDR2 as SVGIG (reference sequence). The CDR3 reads CAWSVRASGRASSRDTQYF. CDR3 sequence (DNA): TGTGCCTGGAGTGTAAGGGCTAGCGGGAGGGCCTCAAGTAGAGATACGCAGTATTTT.

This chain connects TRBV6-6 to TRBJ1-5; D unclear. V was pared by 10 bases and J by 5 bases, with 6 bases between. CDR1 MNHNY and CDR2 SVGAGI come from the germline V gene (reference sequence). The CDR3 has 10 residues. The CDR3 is CAILYQPQHF. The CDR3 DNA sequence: TGTGCCATCCTTTATCAGCCCCAGCATTTT.

CDR3 bases: TGTGCCAGTAGCCTGGACAATATTAATTCACCCCTCCACTTT. This sequence encodes CASSLDNINSPLHF. The chain is built from TRBV19 and TRBJ1-6, with D tentatively TRBD1 (5 bases). The germline CDR1 and CDR2 sequences are LNHDA and SQIVND (reference sequence). The CDR3 is 14 residues long. The V gene lost 6 bases and the J gene lost 6 bases, with 12 bases spanning the gap.

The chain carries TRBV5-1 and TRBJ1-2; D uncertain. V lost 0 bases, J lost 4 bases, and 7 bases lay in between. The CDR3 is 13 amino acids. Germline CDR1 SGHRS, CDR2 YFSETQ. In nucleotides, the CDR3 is TGCGCCAGCAGCTTGGATGGGCCCTATGGCTACACCTTC. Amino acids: CASSLDGPYGYTF.

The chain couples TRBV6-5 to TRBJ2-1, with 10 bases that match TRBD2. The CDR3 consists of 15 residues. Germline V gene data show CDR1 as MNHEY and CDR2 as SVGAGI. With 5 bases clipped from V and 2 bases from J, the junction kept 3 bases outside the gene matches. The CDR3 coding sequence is TGTGCCAGCAGTCCTCTAGCGGGGGCCTACAATGAGCAGTTCTTC. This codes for CASSPLAGAYNEQFF.

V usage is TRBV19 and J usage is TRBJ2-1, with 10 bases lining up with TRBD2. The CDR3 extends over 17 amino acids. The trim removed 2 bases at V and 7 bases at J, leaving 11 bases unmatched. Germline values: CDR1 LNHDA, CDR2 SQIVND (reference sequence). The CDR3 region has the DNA TGTGCCAGTAGTATAATCGCTAGCGGGAGTCTTTTGAATGAGCAGTTCTTC. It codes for CASSIIASGSLLNEQFF.

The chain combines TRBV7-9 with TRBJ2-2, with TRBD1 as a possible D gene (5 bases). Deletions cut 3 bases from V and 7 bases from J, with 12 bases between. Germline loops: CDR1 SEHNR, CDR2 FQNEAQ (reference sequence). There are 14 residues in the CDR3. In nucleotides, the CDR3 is TGTGCCAGCAGCTTTCAGGGCCTGGGCGGGGAGCTGTTTTTT. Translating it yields CASSFQGLGGELFF.

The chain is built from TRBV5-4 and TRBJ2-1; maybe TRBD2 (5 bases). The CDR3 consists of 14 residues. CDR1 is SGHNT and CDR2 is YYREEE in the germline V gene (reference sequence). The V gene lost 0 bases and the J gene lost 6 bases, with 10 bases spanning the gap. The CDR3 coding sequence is TGTGCCAGCAGCTTGGGAGCGGCCCCCAATGAGCAGTTCTTC. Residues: CASSLGAAPNEQFF.

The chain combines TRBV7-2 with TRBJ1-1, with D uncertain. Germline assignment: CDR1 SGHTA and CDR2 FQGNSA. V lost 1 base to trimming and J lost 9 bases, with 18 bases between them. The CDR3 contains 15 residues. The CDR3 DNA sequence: TGTGCCAGCAGCTTAGTCCCGTTGGCAGGCGAGAAAGCTTTCTTT. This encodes CASSLVPLAGEKAFF.

This CDR3 reads CASSLVSPGELFF. The CDR3 DNA reads as TGTGCCAGCAGTTTAGTCTCTCCCGGGGAGCTGTTTTTT. The chain is built from TRBV28 and TRBJ2-2; D gene ambiguous. V was shortened by 2 bases and J by 6 bases, with 7 bases between the two germline ends. Germline loops: CDR1 MDHEN, CDR2 SYDVKM. This CDR3 has 13 residues.

The CDR3, as DNA: TGTGCCAGCAGGACAGGTCTGAACACTGAAGCTTTCTTT. This codes for CASRTGLNTEAFF. This sequence joins TRBV4-2 and TRBJ1-1, with D perhaps matching TRBD1 (6 bases). V lost 6 bases and J 0 bases, leaving 8 bases between the germline ends. Germline lookup yields CDR1 LGHNA and CDR2 YNFKEQ. This CDR3 comprises 13 residues.

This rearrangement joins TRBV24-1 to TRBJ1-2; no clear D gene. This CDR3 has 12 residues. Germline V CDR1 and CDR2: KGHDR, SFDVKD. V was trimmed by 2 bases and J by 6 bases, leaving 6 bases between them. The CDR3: CATSDSRDGYTF. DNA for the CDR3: TGTGCCACCAGTGATTCGAGGGATGGCTACACCTTC.

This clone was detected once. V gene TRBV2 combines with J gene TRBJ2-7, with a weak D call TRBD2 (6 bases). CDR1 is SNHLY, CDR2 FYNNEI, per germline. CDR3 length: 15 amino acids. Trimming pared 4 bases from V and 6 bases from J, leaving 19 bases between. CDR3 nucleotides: TGTGCCAGCAGTGCCCTATCCGGGGGATGGGGCGAGCAGTACTTC. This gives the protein CASSALSGGWGEQYF. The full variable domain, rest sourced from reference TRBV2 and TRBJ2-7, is EPEVTQTPSHQVTQMGQEVILRCVPISNHLYFYWYRQILGQKVEFLVSFYNNEISEKSEIFDDQFSVERPDGSNFTLKIRSTKLEDSAMYFCASSALSGGWGEQYFGPGTRLTVT.

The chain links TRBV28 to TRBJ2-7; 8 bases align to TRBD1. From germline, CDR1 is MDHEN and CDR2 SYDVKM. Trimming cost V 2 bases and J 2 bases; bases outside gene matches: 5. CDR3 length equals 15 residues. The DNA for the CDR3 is TGTGCCAGCAGTTTAACGGGACAGGAAGCCTACGAGCAGTACTTC. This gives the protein CASSLTGQEAYEQYF.

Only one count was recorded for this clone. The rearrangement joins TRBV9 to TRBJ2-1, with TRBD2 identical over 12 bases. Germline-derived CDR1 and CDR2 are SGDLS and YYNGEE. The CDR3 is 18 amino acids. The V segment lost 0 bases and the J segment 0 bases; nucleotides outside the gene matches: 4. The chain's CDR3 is CASSVVGTSGPSYNEQFF. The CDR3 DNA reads TGTGCCAGCAGCGTAGTTGGGACTAGCGGGCCCTCCTACAATGAGCAGTTCTTC.

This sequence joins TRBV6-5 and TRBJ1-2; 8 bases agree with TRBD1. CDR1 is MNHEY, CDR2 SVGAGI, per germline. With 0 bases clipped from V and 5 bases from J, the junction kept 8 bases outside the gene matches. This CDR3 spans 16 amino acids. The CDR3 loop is CASSYSRRQGRYGYTF. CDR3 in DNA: TGTGCCAGCAGTTACTCGAGAAGACAGGGGAGGTATGGCTACACCTTC.